These 26 T cell receptor beta chains were all obtained from the same sample, sequenced in a study of OX40 agonist ivuxolimab in advanced cancers. The protocol was immunoSEQ multiplex PCR, while the TCRdb copy is restricted to in-frame clones and leaves out a portion. This table holds under 100,000 clones, roughly 80% found once. The sample consisted of CD4+ or CD8+ T cells sorted from blood, taken in a trial of the OX40 agonist ivuxolimab. All receptors derive from an adult with an advanced solid tumor such as melanoma, head and neck, liver or kidney cancer.

The J gene is TRBJ2-1, the V gene TRBV7-3; perhaps TRBD1 as D (5 bases). Germline values: CDR1 SGHTA, CDR2 FQGTGA. The CDR3 is made up of 13 amino acids. V lost 5 bases and J lost 9, with 14 bases in between. CDR3 loop: CASSPQGFGEQFF. The DNA for the CDR3 is TGTGCCAGCAGCCCCCAGGGATTCGGTGAGCAGTTCTTC.

The V call is TRBV27, the J call TRBJ2-1; 8 bases are shared with TRBD2. Germline V gene data show CDR1 as MNHEY and CDR2 as SMNVEV (reference sequence). The CDR3 contains 14 residues. Trimming removed 1 base from V and 10 bases from J; junction bases left unmatched: 6. The CDR3 DNA follows: TGTGCCAGCAGTTTATGGACTAGCCCCCGAGAGCAGTTCTTC. Its protein product is CASSLWTSPREQFF.

This chain connects TRBV29-1 to TRBJ2-3; D uncertain. Between the trimmed V and J ends, which lost 1 base and 9 bases, there was a span of 8 bases. Germline loops: CDR1 SQVTM, CDR2 ANQGSEA. The CDR3 extends over 11 amino acids. The DNA for the CDR3 is TGCAGCGTTGAAGTAAGGCAAACGCAGTATTTT. Amino acids: CSVEVRQTQYF.

The rearrangement joins TRBV9 to TRBJ2-6; D ambiguous. V was shortened by 0 bases and J by 2 bases, with 9 bases between the two germline ends. CDR3 length: 16 residues. Germline V gene data show CDR1 as SGDLS and CDR2 as YYNGEE. CDR3: CASSVEAAPGANVLTF. In DNA form, the CDR3 reads TGTGCCAGCAGCGTAGAGGCTGCACCTGGGGCCAACGTCCTGACTTTC.

V usage is TRBV14 and J usage is TRBJ1-1; D not certain. Trimming shortened V by 3 bases and J by 0 bases, and 5 bases separated the two germline ends. In germline, CDR1 is SGHDN, CDR2 FVKESK. CDR3 length equals 13 residues. CDR3 region: CASSQYLNTEAFF. CDR3 sequence (DNA): TGTGCCAGCAGCCAGTACCTGAACACTGAAGCTTTCTTT.

This clone has just a few counts. The V and J genes are TRBV7-8 and TRBJ2-2, with TRBD2 identical over 7 bases. Germline trimming cut 3 bases from V and 0 bases from J; bases unmatched to any gene: 13. The CDR3 sequence is 19 residues long. CDR1 and CDR2 (germline): SGHVS, FQNEAQ. The CDR3 region is CASSFRRGRETPNTGELFF. CDR3 sequence (DNA): TGTGCCAGCAGCTTCCGGCGCGGGCGGGAGACGCCGAACACCGGGGAGCTGTTTTTT. Complete variable domain (other parts from reference TRBV7-8 and TRBJ2-2): GAGVSQSPRYKVAKRGQDVALRCDPISGHVSLFWYQQALGQGPEFLTYFQNEAQLDKSGLPSDRFFAERPEGSVSTLKIQRTQQEDSAVYLCASSFRRGRETPNTGELFFGEGSRLTVL.

CDR3 sequence: CASSLGSGGQAFF. The CDR3 coding sequence is TGCGCCAGCAGCTTGGGTTCAGGGGGGCAAGCTTTCTTT. The chain has TRBV5-1 and TRBJ1-1; TRBD1 matches at 7 bases. Trimming took 0 bases from V and 9 from J; bases not matched to a gene: 5. The CDR3 totals 13 residues. The V gene's germline CDR1 is SGHRS and CDR2 YFSETQ.

This clone has a handful of counts. The gene calls are TRBV9 and TRBJ2-2; no reliable D call. This CDR3 region has 15 residues. Germline values: CDR1 SGDLS, CDR2 YYNGEE. V was clipped by 0 bases and J by 0 bases, with 6 bases between them. In DNA form, the CDR3 reads TGTGCCAGCAGCGTAGAAGCACCGAACACCGGGGAGCTGTTTTTT. Translation gives CASSVEAPNTGELFF.

This chain links TRBV5-4 with TRBJ2-3; D may be TRBD2 (5 bases). V was cut by 4 bases and J by 4 bases, with 13 bases left in between. The CDR3 loop spans 14 amino acids. Germline V gene data show CDR1 as SGHNT and CDR2 as YYREEE (reference sequence). The CDR3 coding sequence is TGTGCCAGCAGCATGAGGGCCGGCGCAGATACGCAGTATTTT. Translation gives CASSMRAGADTQYF.

This clone was recorded once. This chain links TRBV27 with TRBJ2-5, with 10 bases identical to TRBD2. After removal of 5 bases from V and 2 bases from J, the junction contained 8 bases not matched to a gene. The germline gives CDR1 MNHEY, CDR2 SMNVEV (reference sequence). This CDR3 contains 16 residues. The CDR3: CASSITSTSGQETQYF. The CDR3 bases are TGTGCCAGCAGTATCACCTCGACTAGCGGGCAAGAGACCCAGTACTTC.

The V and J genes are TRBV5-1 and TRBJ1-4, with D possibly matching TRBD1 (6 bases). The CDR3 totals 16 residues. From germline, CDR1 is SGHRS and CDR2 YFSETQ. Between the trimmed V and J ends, which lost 5 bases and 3 bases, there was a span of 17 bases. CDR3 nucleotides: TGCGCCAGCAGTCGGTCCCGGGGGGCGCCTAATGAAAAACTGTTTTTT. Amino acid sequence: CASSRSRGAPNEKLFF.

As concerns this clone: The junction differs from germline at one of its ends, possibly a read error. The chain joins TRBV29-1 to TRBJ2-7; D not resolved. The germline gives CDR1 SQVTM, CDR2 ANQGSEA. This CDR3 has 12 amino acids. The CDR3 here is CSVALPSYGQYF. The CDR3 nucleotides read TGCAGCGTTGCCCTACCCAGTTACGGGCAGTACTTC.

The V and J genes are TRBV7-2 and TRBJ2-3; unclear D gene. V dropped 1 base and J dropped 3 bases, with 5 bases sitting between them. This CDR3 is 13 amino acids long. Looked up from germline, CDR1 is SGHTA and CDR2 is FQGNSA. CDR3 sequence reads: CASSLERTDTQYF. The CDR3 coding sequence is TGTGCCAGCAGCTTAGAGAGGACAGATACGCAGTATTTT. Supplemented by reference TRBV7-2 and TRBJ2-3, the full variable domain reads GAGVSQSPSNKVTEKGKDVELRCDPISGHTALYWYRQSLGQGLEFLIYFQGNSAPDKSGLPSDRFSAERTGGSVSTLTIQRTQQEDSAVYLCASSLERTDTQYFGPGTRLTVL.

V is TRBV18 and J is TRBJ1-6; D is possibly TRBD1 (5 bases). CDR3 length equals 16 residues. CDR1 is KGHSH, CDR2 LQKENI, per germline. Trimming took off 2 bases at V and 3 bases at J, with 11 bases between the two ends. The CDR3 DNA is TGTGCCAGCTCACCAGGGTTCGGGGGCTATAATTCACCCCTCCACTTT. This translates into CASSPGFGGYNSPLHF.

The chain uses TRBV7-2 and TRBJ2-3; a possible D gene is TRBD2 (6 bases). There are 16 residues in the CDR3. Germline CDR1 is SGHTA and CDR2 is FQGNSA. V was clipped by 4 bases and J by 2 bases, with 16 bases between them. The CDR3, as DNA: TGTGCCAGCAGCTCGGGGACTCGCTTCGACACAGATACGCAGTATTTT. It yields the protein CASSSGTRFDTDTQYF.

The chain carries TRBV4-1 and TRBJ2-2; D gene uncertain. This CDR3 spans 15 amino acids. Trimming shortened V by 3 bases and J by 6 bases, and 14 bases separated the two germline ends. Germline CDR1 is MGHRA and CDR2 is YSYEKL. CDR3 nucleotides: TGCGCCAGCAGCCAGCGCCCAGCCGCTCCCGGGGAGCTGTTTTTT. Its protein product is CASSQRPAAPGELFF.

The chain employs TRBV14 and TRBJ1-1; weak D call: TRBD1 (5 bases). CDR1 is SGHDN, CDR2 FVKESK, per germline. Trimming shortened V by 3 bases and J by 1 base, and 6 bases separated the two germline ends. The CDR3 runs to 13 residues. CDR3 protein: CASSHDRNTEAFF. For the CDR3, the DNA is TGTGCCAGCAGCCATGACAGGAACACTGAAGCTTTCTTT.

The rearrangement uses TRBV11-2 and TRBJ2-7, with 14 bases lining up with TRBD2. The germline gives CDR1 SGHAT, CDR2 FQNNGV. The ends lost 5 bases at V and 5 bases at J; junction bases unmatched: 11. CDR3 length: 17 residues. This CDR3 is CASSPTLGLAGGDEQYF. DNA of the CDR3: TGTGCCAGCAGCCCAACCTTAGGACTAGCGGGAGGAGACGAGCAGTACTTC.

This clone turned up a few times. J is TRBJ1-1 and V is TRBV27; D remains ambiguous. This CDR3 spans 13 amino acids. CDR1 and CDR2 from the germline V gene are MNHEY and SMNVEV (reference sequence). V was cut by 3 bases and J by 0 bases, with 5 bases left in between. The CDR3 loop reads CASSFVMNTEAFF. The DNA for the CDR3 is TGTGCCAGCAGTTTCGTCATGAACACTGAAGCTTTCTTT.

This clone occurred a few times. The V call is TRBV2, the J call TRBJ1-6; D possibly corresponds to TRBD1 (6 bases). This CDR3 is built from 13 residues. The germline V gene encodes CDR1 SNHLY and CDR2 FYNNEI. Trimming cost V 9 bases and J 8 bases, with 14 bases left between them. CDR3 bases: TGTGCCAGTACACAGGGAAAGGATTCACCCCTCCACTTT. This sequence encodes CASTQGKDSPLHF.

CDR3 sequence (DNA): TGTGCCAGCAGCTGGCTAGCGGGAGCTTGGCCCGGGGAGCTGTTTTTT. Amino acid sequence: CASSWLAGAWPGELFF. This chain uses TRBV7-2 with TRBJ2-2; 10 bases match TRBD2. The CDR3 totals 16 residues. Losses at the gene ends were 4 bases for V and 6 bases for J; bases not matched to a gene: 8. Germline CDR1 and CDR2: SGHTA and FQGNSA.

The gene calls are TRBV6-6 and TRBJ1-1; possible D gene TRBD1, 6 bases. Germline V CDR1 and CDR2: MNHNY, SVGAGI (reference sequence). The CDR3 loop spans 11 amino acids. The V gene lost 5 bases and the J gene lost 12 bases, with 13 bases spanning the gap. CDR3 residues: CASSDTGSTFF. CDR3 DNA sequence: TGTGCCAGCAGTGACACAGGGTCCACTTTCTTT.

V gene TRBV7-9 combines with J gene TRBJ1-2; D call uncertain. The germline V gene encodes CDR1 SEHNR and CDR2 FQNEAQ (reference sequence). CDR3 length: 13 residues. The germline V and J ends were trimmed by 5 bases and 3 bases, with 10 bases remaining between them. CDR3: CASSRGEDYGYTF. The DNA for the CDR3 is TGTGCCAGCAGCCGCGGCGAGGACTATGGCTACACCTTC.

CDR3 nucleotide sequence: TGTGCCAGCAGCCCTTGGACAGGAAACACTGAAGCTTTCTTT. It translates to CASSPWTGNTEAFF. V and J are TRBV7-2 and TRBJ1-1, with 7 bases that match TRBD1. The junction had 5 bases not matched to a gene; V was cut back by 5 bases and J by 2 bases. The CDR3 sequence is 14 residues long. The V gene's germline CDR1 is SGHTA and CDR2 FQGNSA.

J is TRBJ1-1 and V is TRBV29-1; D is possibly TRBD1 (6 bases). CDR3 length: 15 residues. V was cut by 6 bases and J by 4 bases, with 21 bases left in between. CDR1 is SQVTM, CDR2 ANQGSEA, per germline. CDR3 sequence reads: CSVTGNGGFGTEAFF. CDR3 DNA: TGCAGCGTGACAGGCAACGGGGGCTTTGGCACTGAAGCTTTCTTT.

This clone was recorded a few times. This chain connects TRBV18 to TRBJ1-1; the match to TRBD1 covers 7 bases. Germline V gene data show CDR1 as KGHSH and CDR2 as LQKENI. Trimming removed 3 bases from V and 2 bases from J; junction bases left unmatched: 6. The CDR3 extends over 15 amino acids. CDR3 sequence (DNA): TGTGCCAGCTCACCTTCCGAAGGGGGCAACACTGAAGCTTTCTTT. Translated: CASSPSEGGNTEAFF. Together with reference TRBV18 and TRBJ1-1, the CDR3 gives the full variable domain: NAGVMQNPRHLVRRRGQEARLRCSPMKGHSHVYWYRQLPEEGLKFMVYLQKENIIDESGMPKERFSAEFPKEGPSILRIQQVVRGDSAAYFCASSPSEGGNTEAFFGQGTRLTVV.